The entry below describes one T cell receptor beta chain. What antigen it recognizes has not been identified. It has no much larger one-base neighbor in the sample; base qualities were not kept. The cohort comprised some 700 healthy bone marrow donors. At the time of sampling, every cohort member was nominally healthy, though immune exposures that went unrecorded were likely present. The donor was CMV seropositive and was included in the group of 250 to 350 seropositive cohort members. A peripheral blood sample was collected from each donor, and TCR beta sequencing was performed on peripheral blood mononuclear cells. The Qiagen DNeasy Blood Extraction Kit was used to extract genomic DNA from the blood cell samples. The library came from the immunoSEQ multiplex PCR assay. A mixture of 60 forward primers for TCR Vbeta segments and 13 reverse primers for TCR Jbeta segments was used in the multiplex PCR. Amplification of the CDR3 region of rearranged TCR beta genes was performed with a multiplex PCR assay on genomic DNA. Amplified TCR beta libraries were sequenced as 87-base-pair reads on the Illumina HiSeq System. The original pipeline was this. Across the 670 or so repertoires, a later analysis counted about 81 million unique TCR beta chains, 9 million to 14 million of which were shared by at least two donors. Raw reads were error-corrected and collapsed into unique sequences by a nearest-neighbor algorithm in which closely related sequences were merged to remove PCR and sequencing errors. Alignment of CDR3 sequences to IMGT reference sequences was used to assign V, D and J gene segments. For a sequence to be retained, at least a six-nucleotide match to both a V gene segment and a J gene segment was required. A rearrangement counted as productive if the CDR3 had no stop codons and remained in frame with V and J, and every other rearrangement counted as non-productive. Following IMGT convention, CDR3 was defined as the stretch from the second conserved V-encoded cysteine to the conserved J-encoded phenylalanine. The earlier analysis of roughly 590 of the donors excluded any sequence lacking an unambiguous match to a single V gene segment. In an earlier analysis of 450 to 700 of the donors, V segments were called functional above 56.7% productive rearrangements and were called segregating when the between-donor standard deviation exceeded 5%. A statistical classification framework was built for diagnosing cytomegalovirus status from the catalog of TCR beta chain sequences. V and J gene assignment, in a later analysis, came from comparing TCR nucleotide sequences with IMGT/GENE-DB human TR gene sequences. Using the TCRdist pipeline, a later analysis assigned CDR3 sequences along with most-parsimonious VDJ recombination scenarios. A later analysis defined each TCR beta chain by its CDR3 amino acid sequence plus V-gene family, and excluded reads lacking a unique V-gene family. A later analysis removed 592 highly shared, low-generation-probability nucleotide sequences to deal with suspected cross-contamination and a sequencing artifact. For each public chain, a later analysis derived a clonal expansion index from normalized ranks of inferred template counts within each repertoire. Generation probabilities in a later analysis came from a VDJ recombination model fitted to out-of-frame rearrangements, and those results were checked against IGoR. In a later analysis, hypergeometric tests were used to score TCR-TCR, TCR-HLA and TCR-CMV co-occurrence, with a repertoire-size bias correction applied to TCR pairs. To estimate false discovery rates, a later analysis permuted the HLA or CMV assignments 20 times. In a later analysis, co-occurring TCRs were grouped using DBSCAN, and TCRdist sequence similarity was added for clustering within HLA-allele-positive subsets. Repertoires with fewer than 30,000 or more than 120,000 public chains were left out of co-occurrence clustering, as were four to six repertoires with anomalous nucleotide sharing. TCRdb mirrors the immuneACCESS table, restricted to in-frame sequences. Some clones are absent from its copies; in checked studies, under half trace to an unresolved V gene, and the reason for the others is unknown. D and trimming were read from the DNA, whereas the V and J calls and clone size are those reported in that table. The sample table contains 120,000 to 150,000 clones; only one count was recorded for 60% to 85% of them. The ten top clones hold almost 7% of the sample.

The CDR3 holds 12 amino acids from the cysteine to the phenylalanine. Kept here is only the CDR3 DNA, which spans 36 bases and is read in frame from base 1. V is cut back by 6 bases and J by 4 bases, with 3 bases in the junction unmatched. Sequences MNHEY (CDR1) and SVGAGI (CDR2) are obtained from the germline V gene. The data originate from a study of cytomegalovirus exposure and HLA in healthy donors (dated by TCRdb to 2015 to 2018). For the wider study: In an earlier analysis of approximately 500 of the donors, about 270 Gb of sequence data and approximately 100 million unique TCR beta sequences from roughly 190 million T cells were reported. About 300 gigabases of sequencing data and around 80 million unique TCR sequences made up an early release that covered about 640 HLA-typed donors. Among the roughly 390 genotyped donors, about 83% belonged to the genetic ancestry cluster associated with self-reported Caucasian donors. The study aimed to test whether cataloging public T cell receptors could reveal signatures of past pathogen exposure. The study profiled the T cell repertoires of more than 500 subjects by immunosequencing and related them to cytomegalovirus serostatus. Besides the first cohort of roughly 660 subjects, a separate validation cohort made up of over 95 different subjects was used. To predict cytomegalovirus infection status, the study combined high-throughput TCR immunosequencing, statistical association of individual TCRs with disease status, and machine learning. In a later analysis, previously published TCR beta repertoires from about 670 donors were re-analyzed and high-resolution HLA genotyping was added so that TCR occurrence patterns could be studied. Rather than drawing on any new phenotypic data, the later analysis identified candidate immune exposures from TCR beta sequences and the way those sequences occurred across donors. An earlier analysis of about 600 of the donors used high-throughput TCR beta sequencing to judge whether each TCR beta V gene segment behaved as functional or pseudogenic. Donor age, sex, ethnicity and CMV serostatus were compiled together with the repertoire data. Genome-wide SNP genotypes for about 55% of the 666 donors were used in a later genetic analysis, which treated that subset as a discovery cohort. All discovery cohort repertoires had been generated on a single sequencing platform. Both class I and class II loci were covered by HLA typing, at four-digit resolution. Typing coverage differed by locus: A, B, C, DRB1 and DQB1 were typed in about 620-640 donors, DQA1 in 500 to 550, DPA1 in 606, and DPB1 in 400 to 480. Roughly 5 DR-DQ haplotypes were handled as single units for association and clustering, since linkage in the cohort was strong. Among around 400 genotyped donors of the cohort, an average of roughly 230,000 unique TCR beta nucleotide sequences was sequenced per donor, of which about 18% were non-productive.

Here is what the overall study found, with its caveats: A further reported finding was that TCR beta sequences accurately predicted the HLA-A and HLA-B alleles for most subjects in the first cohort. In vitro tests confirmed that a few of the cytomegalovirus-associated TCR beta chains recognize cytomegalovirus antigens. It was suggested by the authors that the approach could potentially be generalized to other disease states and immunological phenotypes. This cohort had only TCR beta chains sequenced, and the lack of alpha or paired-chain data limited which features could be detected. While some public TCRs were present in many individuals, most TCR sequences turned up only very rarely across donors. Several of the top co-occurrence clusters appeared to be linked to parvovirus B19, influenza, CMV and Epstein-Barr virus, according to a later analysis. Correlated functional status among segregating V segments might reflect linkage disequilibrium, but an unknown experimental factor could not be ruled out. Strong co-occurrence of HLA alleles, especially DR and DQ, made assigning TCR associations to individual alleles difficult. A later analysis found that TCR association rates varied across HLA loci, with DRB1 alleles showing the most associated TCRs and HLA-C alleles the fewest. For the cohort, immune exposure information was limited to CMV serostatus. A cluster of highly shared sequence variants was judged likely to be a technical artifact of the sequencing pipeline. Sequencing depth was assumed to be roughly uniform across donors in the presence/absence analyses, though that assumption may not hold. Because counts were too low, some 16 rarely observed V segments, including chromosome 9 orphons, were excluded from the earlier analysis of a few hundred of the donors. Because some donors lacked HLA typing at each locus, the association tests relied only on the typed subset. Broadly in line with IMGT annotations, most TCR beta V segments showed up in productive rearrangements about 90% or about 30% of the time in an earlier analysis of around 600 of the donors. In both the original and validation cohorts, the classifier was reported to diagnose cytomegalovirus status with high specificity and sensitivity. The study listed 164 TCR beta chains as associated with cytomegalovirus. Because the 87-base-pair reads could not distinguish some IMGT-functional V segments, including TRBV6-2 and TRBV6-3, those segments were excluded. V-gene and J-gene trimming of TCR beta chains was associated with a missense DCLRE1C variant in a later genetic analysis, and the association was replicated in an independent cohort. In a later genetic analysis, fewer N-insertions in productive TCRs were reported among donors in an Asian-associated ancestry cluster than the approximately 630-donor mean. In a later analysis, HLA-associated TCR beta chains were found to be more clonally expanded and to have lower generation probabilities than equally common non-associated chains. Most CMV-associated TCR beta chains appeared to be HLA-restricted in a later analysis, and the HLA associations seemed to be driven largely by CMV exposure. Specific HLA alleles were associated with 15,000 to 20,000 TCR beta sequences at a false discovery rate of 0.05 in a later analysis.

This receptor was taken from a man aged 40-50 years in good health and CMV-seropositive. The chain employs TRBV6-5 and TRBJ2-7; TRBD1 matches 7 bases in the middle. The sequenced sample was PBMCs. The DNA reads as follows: TGTGCCAGCAGGAGACAGGGATACGAGCAGTACTTC. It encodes CASRRQGYEQYF.